What follows describes a single T cell receptor beta chain. The donors were infants in Finland with congenital heart defects, otherwise immunologically healthy. An approximately 0.45-1 mL peripheral blood aliquot was taken intraoperatively from four of eight donors. Genomic DNA was extracted from every available blood leukocyte. In germline, CDR1 is KGHSY, CDR2 FQNENV. The CDR3 extends over 15 amino acids. V lost 0 bases to trimming and J lost 4 bases, with 12 bases between them. Assay used: immunoSEQ multiplex PCR; TCRdb lists only in-frame clones, some missing. The table lists about 44,000 clones, about 93% of them singletons, with approximately 0.13% in the top ten. The data originate from a study of human thymus T cells.

The rearrangement links TRBV16 to TRBJ1-2; D not certain. The sample comprised blood. The receptor was isolated from a boy in the first two years of life with a congenital heart defect but otherwise immunologically healthy. For the CDR3, the DNA is TGTGCCAGCAGCCAATCGATGGGGTCTCCCTATGGCTACACCTTC. This translates into CASSQSMGSPYGYTF.